This is a list of T cell receptor beta chains from one sample in a study of technical replicates of blood from a handful of donors. Here immunoSEQ multiplex PCR was the method, and the copy in TCRdb shows in-frame clones only, minus some. The sample contains some 80,000 clones, 93% of which appear only once. What was sequenced was T cells isolated from PBMCs. The receptors were gathered from a human donor in good health. CDR3s include the opening cysteine and the closing phenylalanine or tryptophan. D genes are given only for firm matches. The listing skips clone size in some rows; elsewhere it reads once, few, many or a size class.

j_gene,abundance,v_gene,d_gene,CDR3aa,CDR3nt
TRBJ1-4,once,TRBV28,.,CASSPLTAFNEKLFF,TGTGCCAGCAGTCCACTGACAGCTTTTAATGAAAAACTGTTTTTT
TRBJ2-1,.,TRBV5-4,TRBD2,CASSLVVAGSYNEQFF,TGTGCCAGCAGCTTGGTAGTAGCGGGATCCTACAATGAGCAGTTCTTC
TRBJ2-7,once,TRBV13,.,CASSSSVPYEQYF,TGTGCCAGCAGCTCCTCGGTTCCCTACGAGCAGTACTTC
TRBJ2-7,once,TRBV29-1,TRBD1,CSVEDRRTGAYEQYF,TGCAGCGTTGAAGATCGGAGGACAGGGGCCTACGAGCAGTACTTC
TRBJ2-7,.,TRBV29-1,.,CSVVTATSYEQYF,TGCAGCGTTGTTACAGCCACGTCCTACGAGCAGTACTTC
TRBJ1-1,.,TRBV9,TRBD1,CASSRDSMMAFF,TGTGCCAGCAGTCGGGACAGCATGATGGCTTTCTTT
TRBJ2-7,.,TRBV16,.,CASSQWHVTPPYEQYF,TGTGCCAGCAGCCAATGGCACGTTACACCCCCCTACGAGCAGTACTTC
TRBJ1-2,.,TRBV5-5,TRBD1,CASSFIPTGENGYTF,TGTGCCAGCAGCTTCATCCCGACAGGGGAAAATGGCTACACCTTC
TRBJ2-7,.,TRBV28,TRBD2,CASSFRLAGPYEQYF,TGTGCCAGCAGTTTCCGTCTAGCGGGACCCTACGAGCAGTACTTC
TRBJ2-5,.,TRBV19,.,CASSMTGQETQYF,TGTGCCAGTAGTATGACAGGACAAGAGACCCAGTACTTC
TRBJ2-2,.,TRBV7-8,TRBD1,CASSQWGQGSGELFF,TGTGCCAGCAGCCAATGGGGACAGGGTTCCGGGGAGCTGTTTTTT
TRBJ1-1,few,TRBV19,.,CASSIGLASFEAFF,TGTGCCAGTAGTATAGGGTTAGCAAGTTTTGAAGCTTTCTTT
TRBJ2-3,once,TRBV5-1,TRBD1,CASSLDDRGITDTQYF,TGCGCCAGCAGCTTGGACGACAGGGGGATCACAGATACGCAGTATTTT
TRBJ2-1,once,TRBV25-1,.,CASTGTALGYYNEQFF,TGTGCCAGCACGGGAACAGCTCTTGGCTACTACAATGAGCAGTTCTTC
TRBJ1-5,.,TRBV25-1,.,CASSEGAAGPQHF,TGTGCCAGCAGTGAAGGGGCTGCAGGGCCCCAGCATTTT
TRBJ2-1,.,TRBV2,TRBD2,CASSAGLYYNEQFF,TGTGCCAGCTCAGCGGGACTTTACTACAATGAGCAGTTCTTC
TRBJ2-1,.,TRBV7-3,.,CASSLGGSLYNEQFF,TGTGCCAGCAGCTTAGGGGGGAGCCTATACAATGAGCAGTTCTTC
TRBJ2-7,once,TRBV27,TRBD1,CASSLDRVKVEQYF,TGTGCCAGCAGTTTAGACAGGGTTAAGGTTGAGCAGTACTTC
TRBJ2-1,.,TRBV9,TRBD2,CASSAGREGYNEQFF,TGTGCCAGCAGCGCGGGGCGGGAGGGCTACAATGAGCAGTTCTTC
TRBJ1-1,.,TRBV11-2,.,CASSRIGGSTEAFF,TGTGCCAGCAGCCGGATTGGGGGGAGCACTGAAGCTTTCTTT
TRBJ2-1,.,TRBV4-1,TRBD2,CASSQDILASGSNEQFF,TGCGCCAGCAGCCAAGATATCCTCGCTAGCGGGAGTAATGAGCAGTTCTTC
TRBJ1-3,.,TRBV11-3,.,CASSRGLGNTIYF,TGTGCCAGCAGCCGGGGTTTAGGAAACACCATATATTTT
TRBJ2-2,.,TRBV11-3,.,CASSPTYRAAIMNTGELFF,TGTGCCAGCAGCCCAACCTACAGGGCTGCTATTATGAACACCGGGGAGCTGTTTTTT
TRBJ2-3,.,TRBV9,TRBD2,CASSVVAGGGDTQYF,TGTGCCAGCAGCGTAGTAGCGGGAGGTGGAGATACGCAGTATTTT
TRBJ2-7,once,TRBV6-1,.,CASNRGDFDEQYF,TGTGCCAGCAACCGAGGGGACTTCGACGAGCAGTACTTC
TRBJ2-3,.,TRBV11-3,TRBD2,CASSKGLAAYTDTQYF,TGTGCCAGCAGCAAGGGACTAGCGGCCTACACAGATACGCAGTATTTT